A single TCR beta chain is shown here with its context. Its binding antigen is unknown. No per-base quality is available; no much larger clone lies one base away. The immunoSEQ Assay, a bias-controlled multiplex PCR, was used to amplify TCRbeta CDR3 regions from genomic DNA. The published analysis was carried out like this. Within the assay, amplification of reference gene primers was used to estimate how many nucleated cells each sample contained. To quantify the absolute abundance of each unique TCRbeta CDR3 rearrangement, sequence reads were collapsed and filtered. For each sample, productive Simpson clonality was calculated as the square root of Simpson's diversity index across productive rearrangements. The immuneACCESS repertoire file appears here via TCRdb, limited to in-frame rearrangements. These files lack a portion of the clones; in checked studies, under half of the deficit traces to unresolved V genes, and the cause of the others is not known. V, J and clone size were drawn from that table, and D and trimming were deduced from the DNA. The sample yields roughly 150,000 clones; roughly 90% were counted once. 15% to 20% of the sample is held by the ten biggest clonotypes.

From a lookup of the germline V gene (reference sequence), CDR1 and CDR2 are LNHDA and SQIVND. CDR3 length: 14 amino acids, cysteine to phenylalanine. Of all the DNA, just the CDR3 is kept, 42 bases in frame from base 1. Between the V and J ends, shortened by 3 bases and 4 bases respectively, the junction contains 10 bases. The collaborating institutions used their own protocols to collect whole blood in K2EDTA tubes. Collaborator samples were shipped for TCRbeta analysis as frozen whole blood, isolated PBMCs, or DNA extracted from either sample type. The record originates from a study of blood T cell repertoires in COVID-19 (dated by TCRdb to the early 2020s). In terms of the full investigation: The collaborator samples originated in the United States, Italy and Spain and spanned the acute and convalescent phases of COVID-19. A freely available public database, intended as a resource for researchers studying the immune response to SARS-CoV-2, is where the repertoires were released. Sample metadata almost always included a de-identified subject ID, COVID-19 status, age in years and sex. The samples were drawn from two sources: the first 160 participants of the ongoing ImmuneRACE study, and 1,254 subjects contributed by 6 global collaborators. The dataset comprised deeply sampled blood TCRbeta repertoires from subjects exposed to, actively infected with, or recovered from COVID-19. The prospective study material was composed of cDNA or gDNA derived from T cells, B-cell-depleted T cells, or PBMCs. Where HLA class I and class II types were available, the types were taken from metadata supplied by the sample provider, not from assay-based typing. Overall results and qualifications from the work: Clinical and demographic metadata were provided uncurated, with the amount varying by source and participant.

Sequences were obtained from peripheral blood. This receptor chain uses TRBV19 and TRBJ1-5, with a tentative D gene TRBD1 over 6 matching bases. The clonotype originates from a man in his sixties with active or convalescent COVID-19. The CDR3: CASSMEGGNQPQHF. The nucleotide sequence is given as TGTGCCAGTAGTATGGAGGGGGGGAATCAGCCCCAGCATTTT.